The sequence of this T cell receptor (beta chain) was determined in a study of control samples from healthy donors and cancer patients. Germline CDR1 SGHNT, CDR2 YYREEE (reference sequence). V was pared by 3 bases and J by 2 bases, with 10 bases between. This CDR3 is built from 14 residues. Generated by immunoSEQ multiplex PCR, the TCRdb table keeps only in-frame clones and is missing some. The table lists approximately 120,000 clones, around nine tenths of them singletons. The chain recombines TRBV5-4 with TRBJ2-3; a weak D match, TRBD2 (6 bases). This sequence originates from a human donor in good health. The donor label of this sample is uncertain. The specimen sequenced was blood. The CDR3: CASSYRDSTDTQYF. The CDR3 coding sequence is TGTGCCAGCAGCTACCGGGACTCCACAGATACGCAGTATTTT.